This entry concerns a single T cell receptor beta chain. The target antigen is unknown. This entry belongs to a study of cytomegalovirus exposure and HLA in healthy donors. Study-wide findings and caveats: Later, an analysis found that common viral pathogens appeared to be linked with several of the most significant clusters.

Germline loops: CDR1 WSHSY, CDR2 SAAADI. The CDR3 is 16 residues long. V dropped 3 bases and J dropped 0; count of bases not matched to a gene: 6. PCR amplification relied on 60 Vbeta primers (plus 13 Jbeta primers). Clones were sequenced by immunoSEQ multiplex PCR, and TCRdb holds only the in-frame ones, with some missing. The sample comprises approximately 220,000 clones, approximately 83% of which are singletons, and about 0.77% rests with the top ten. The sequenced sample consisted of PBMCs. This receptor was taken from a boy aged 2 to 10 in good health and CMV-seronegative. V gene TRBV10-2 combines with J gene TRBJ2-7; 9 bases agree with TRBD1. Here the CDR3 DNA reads TGCGCCAGCAGTGACCTGGGACAGGGTGACTCCTACGAGCAGTACTTC. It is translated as CASSDLGQGDSYEQYF.